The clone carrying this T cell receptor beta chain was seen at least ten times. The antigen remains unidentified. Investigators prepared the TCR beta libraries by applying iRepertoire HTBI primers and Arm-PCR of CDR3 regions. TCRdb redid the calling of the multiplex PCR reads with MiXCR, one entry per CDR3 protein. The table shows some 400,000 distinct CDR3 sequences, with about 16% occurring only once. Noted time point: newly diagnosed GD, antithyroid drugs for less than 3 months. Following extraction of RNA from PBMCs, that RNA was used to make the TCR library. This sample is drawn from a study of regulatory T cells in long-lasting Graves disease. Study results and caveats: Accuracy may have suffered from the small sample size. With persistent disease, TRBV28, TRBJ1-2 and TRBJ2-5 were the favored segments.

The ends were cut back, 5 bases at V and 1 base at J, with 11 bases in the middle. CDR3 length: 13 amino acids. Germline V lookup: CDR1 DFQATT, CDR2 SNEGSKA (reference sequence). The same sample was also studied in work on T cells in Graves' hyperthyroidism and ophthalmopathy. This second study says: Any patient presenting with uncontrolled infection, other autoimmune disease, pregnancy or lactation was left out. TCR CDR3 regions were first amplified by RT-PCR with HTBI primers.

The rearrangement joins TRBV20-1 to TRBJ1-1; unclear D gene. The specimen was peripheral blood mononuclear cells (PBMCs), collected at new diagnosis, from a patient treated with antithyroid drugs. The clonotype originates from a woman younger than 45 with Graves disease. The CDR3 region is CSAVLAGNTEAFF. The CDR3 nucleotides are TGCAGTGCTGTCTTGGCTGGGAACACTGAAGCTTTCTTT.